The subject of this entry is one T cell receptor beta chain. Its antigen is not identified. The data stem from a study of beta chain features in type 1 diabetes. Overall study findings and caveats: TCRB CDR3 length was moderately but significantly reduced in all four CD4+ subsets of Type 1 diabetes patients. PCR might pick shorter templates more often, in the same way for patients and controls. There were fewer insertions and more deletions at the VDJ junctions of type 1 diabetes patients.

The authors reverse transcribed all of the isolated RNA, so sequencing captured expressed TCRB transcripts. Libraries were prepared by immunoSEQ multiplex PCR; TCRdb keeps only in-frame clonotypes and omits some of them. The table lists hundreds of thousands of clones, 15% of them singletons, with roughly 0.015% in the top ten. Sorting based on CD45RO/CCR7/CD25/CD127/CD95/CD27 separated CD4+ naive, central memory, regulatory and stem cell-like memory cells. Post-sort purity exceeded 95% for all sorted populations. The V end was cut by 4 bases, the J end by 6 bases, with 16 bases between. The CDR3 is 14 residues long. CDR1 and CDR2 from the germline V gene are SGHRS and YFSETQ.

The TCR comes from a young man with type 1 diabetes. The V and J genes are TRBV5-1 and TRBJ1-1, with D maybe TRBD1 (6 bases). The sample consisted of naive CD4+ T cells from blood. The CDR3 DNA is TGCGCCAGCAGCGCCAATACAGGGATTGCTGAAGCTTTCTTT. Its protein is CASSANTGIAEAFF.